Listed here are 17 T cell receptor beta chains from one sample, sequenced in a study of cytomegalovirus exposure and HLA in healthy donors. The PCR was carried out with 60 Vbeta primers and 13 Jbeta primers. Assay used: immunoSEQ multiplex PCR; TCRdb lists only in-frame clones, some missing. The repertoire consists of 150,000 or so clones, with roughly 80% occurring once and the leading ten covering around 9%. The sample taken for sequencing was PBMCs. These TCRs come from a male donor in good health and CMV-seropositive.

This chain connects TRBV9 to TRBJ1-1; D is undetermined. The germline gives CDR1 SGDLS, CDR2 YYNGEE. Trimming took off 0 bases at V and 0 bases at J, with 15 bases between the two ends. The CDR3 contains 17 residues. The DNA of the CDR3 is TGTGCCAGCAGCGTAGATCCAGCCTCGGGTGTGAACACTGAAGCTTTCTTT. Amino acid sequence: CASSVDPASGVNTEAFF.

This clone was picked up one time. The chain links TRBV14 to TRBJ1-2, with TRBD1 matching 10 bases. Trimming removed 4 bases from V and 4 bases from J; junction bases left unmatched: 6. Germline V lookup: CDR1 SGHDN, CDR2 FVKESK. The CDR3 extends over 15 amino acids. This CDR3 reads CASSPGTGASYGYTF. The CDR3 nucleotides are TGTGCCAGCAGCCCTGGGACAGGGGCTAGCTATGGCTACACCTTC.

The rearrangement links TRBV18 to TRBJ2-2, with unresolved D. V was pared by 3 bases and J by 5 bases, with 13 bases between. This CDR3 contains 15 residues. Germline V gene lookup returns CDR1 KGHSH and CDR2 LQKENI. This CDR3 reads CASSPRGIGTGELFF. The CDR3, as DNA: TGTGCCAGCTCACCGCGAGGTATTGGGACCGGGGAGCTGTTTTTT.

V gene TRBV5-5 combines with J gene TRBJ2-7; TRBD1 agrees at 8 bases. This CDR3 spans 14 amino acids. V was pared by 4 bases and J by 6 bases, with 9 bases of the junction left unmatched. The V gene's germline CDR1 is SGHKS and CDR2 YYEKEE (reference sequence). Written as DNA, the CDR3 is TGTGCCAGCAGCCCGGCGACAGGGGTAGGCGAGCAGTACTTC. Translation gives CASSPATGVGEQYF. The whole variable domain, filled in from reference TRBV5-5 and TRBJ2-7, reads DAGVTQSPTHLIKTRGQQVTLRCSPISGHKSVSWYQQVLGQGPQFIFQYYEKEERGRGNFPDRFSARQFPNYSSELNVNALLLGDSALYLCASSPATGVGEQYFGPGTRLTVT.

This chain uses TRBV6-5 with TRBJ2-7; D is perhaps TRBD2 (5 bases). The CDR3 contains 12 residues. With 5 bases removed from V and 6 bases from J, the gap between germline ends came to 11 bases. Germline V gene lookup returns CDR1 MNHEY and CDR2 SVGAGI. The CDR3 bases are TGTGCCAGCAGTCGGGATACCCGCGAGCAGTACTTC. Its translation: CASSRDTREQYF.

The chain employs TRBV6-5 and TRBJ2-1; D possibly corresponds to TRBD2 (5 bases). The germline CDR1 and CDR2 sequences are MNHEY and SVGAGI. V shed 4 bases and J shed 9 bases, with 13 bases lying between them. The CDR3 spans 13 residues. Written as DNA, the CDR3 is TGTGCCAGCAGTTTCCCAGGTCGGGGTGAGCAGTTCTTC. Translation: CASSFPGRGEQFF.

The rearrangement links TRBV5-4 to TRBJ1-4; 8 bases are a match to TRBD1. Germline V gives CDR1 SGHNT, CDR2 YYREEE (reference sequence). This CDR3 is built from 15 residues. The V and J ends lost 2 bases and 8 bases, in that order; junction bases with no gene match: 8. The DNA of the CDR3 is TGTGCCAGCAGCTTATCGACAGGGGACGGGGAAAAACTGTTTTTT. It translates to CASSLSTGDGEKLFF.

This clone showed up just once. The chain uses TRBV9 and TRBJ2-5; 8 nucleotides match TRBD1. The J segment lost 11 bases and the V segment lost 2 bases, leaving 2 bases of the junction unmatched. The CDR3 runs to 11 residues. From germline, CDR1 is SGDLS and CDR2 YYNGEE. In DNA, the CDR3 is TGTGCCAGCAGCGTCGGACAGGGTCAGTACTTC. Residues: CASSVGQGQYF. Full variable domain (missing parts from reference TRBV9 and TRBJ2-5): DSGVTQTPKHLITATGQRVTLRCSPRSGDLSVYWYQQSLDQGLQFLIQYYNGEERAKGNILERFSAQQFPDLHSELNLSSLELGDSALYFCASSVGQGQYFGPGTRLLVL.

The chain couples TRBV18 to TRBJ1-1; 7 bases fit TRBD1. The CDR3 totals 14 residues. Germline V gene sequence: CDR1 KGHSH, CDR2 LQKENI. V lost 2 bases and J lost 3; bases outside the gene matches: 3. The CDR3 DNA is TGTGCCAGCTCACCATCCACAGGGGACACTGAAGCTTTCTTT. Translating it yields CASSPSTGDTEAFF.

This chain joins TRBV6-1 and TRBJ2-2, with D possibly TRBD2 on 5 matching bases. CDR3 length: 14 amino acids. Germline V gene lookup returns CDR1 MNHNS and CDR2 SASEGT. The V end lost 2 bases, the J end lost 6 bases, and 10 bases lay between the germline ends. In DNA form, the CDR3 reads TGTGCCAGCAGTGAACCGGGGTTAGCCGGGGAGCTGTTTTTT. It encodes CASSEPGLAGELFF.

As regards this clone: A junction boundary mismatches the germline segment, possibly from a read error. This chain joins TRBV11-3 and TRBJ2-2; no clear D. From germline, CDR1 is SGHNT and CDR2 YENEEA. The CDR3 contains 14 residues. CDR3 in DNA: TGTGCCAGCAGCTTACCGGAGAACCCCGGGGAGCTGTTTTTT. It translates to CASSLPENPGELFF.

This chain connects TRBV19 to TRBJ1-2; no reliable D call. The V end lost 5 bases, the J end lost 8 bases, and 12 bases lay between the germline ends. The CDR3 is 12 amino acids. Germline-derived CDR1 and CDR2 are LNHDA and SQIVND (reference sequence). CDR3 nucleotide sequence: TGTGCCAGTAGTCCGCGCCCGGGGGGCTACACCTTC. Protein: CASSPRPGGYTF. Full variable domain (missing parts from reference TRBV19 and TRBJ1-2): DGGITQSPKYLFRKEGQNVTLSCEQNLNHDAMYWYRQDPGQGLRLIYYSQIVNDFQKGDIAEGYSVSREKKESFPLTVTSAQKNPTAFYLCASSPRPGGYTFGSGTRLTVV.

The chain links TRBV9 to TRBJ2-5, with 13 positions matching TRBD2. Germline V gene lookup returns CDR1 SGDLS and CDR2 YYNGEE. This CDR3 comprises 16 residues. V was pared by 3 bases and J by 1 base, with 3 bases of the junction left unmatched. CDR3 in DNA: TGTGCCAGCAGCGCCGGGACTAGCGGGGTCCAAGAGACCCAGTACTTC. Its protein product is CASSAGTSGVQETQYF.

A single count supports this clone. The V call is TRBV7-2, the J call TRBJ2-7; 10 nucleotides line up with TRBD1. The CDR3 is 16 residues long. Trimming at V came to 3 bases and at J to 6 bases, leaving 11 bases not matched to a gene. Per germline, CDR1 SGHTA and CDR2 FQGNSA. This CDR3 is CASSLRPGTGEGEQYF. The CDR3, as DNA: TGTGCCAGCAGCTTGAGGCCCGGGACAGGGGAAGGCGAGCAGTACTTC.

This sequence joins TRBV19 and TRBJ1-2; 10 bases agree with TRBD1. The CDR3 length is 15 residues. Germline CDR1 LNHDA, CDR2 SQIVND (reference sequence). V gave up 8 bases and J gave up 7 bases; unmatched junction bases: 13. The CDR3 DNA is TGTGCCAGTTGCCCGGCGGGACAGGGGTATGGTGGCTACACCTTC. Its protein is CASCPAGQGYGGYTF.

The rearrangement joins TRBV21-1 to TRBJ1-1; the table's D call TRBD1 went unverified against the DNA. TRBV21-1 is deemed a pseudogene. The CDR3 sequence is 15 residues long. CDR3 bases: TGTGCCAGCAGCAGGGGACAGCCTATGAACACTGAAGCTTTCTTT. Its translation: CASSRGQPMNTEAFF.

This sequence joins TRBV6-5 and TRBJ2-7; D unresolved. V shed 5 bases and J shed 4 bases, with 15 bases lying between them. The germline V gene encodes CDR1 MNHEY and CDR2 SVGAGI. The CDR3 totals 14 residues. As DNA, the CDR3 is TGTGCCAGCAGTACCTACTTAAGCGATTACGAGCAGTACTTC. This translates into CASSTYLSDYEQYF.